The clone carrying this T cell receptor beta chain came up many times. Its antigen is undetermined. This entry is derived from a study of CD8 T cells in ankylosing spondylitis. V lost 4 bases and J lost 9, with 20 bases in between. Germline V gene data show CDR1 as SGHRS and CDR2 as YFSETQ. CDR3 length equals 16 residues. Study-wide results and caveats: Made up of eight highly homologous variants, a TCR beta motif appeared characteristic of ankylosing spondylitis blood. According to the report, clones linked to the disease were significantly enriched in matched synovial fluid samples taken from ankylosing spondylitis patients. Earlier literature documents some of the motif variants in reactive arthritis synovial fluid and blood.

Quantitative molecular-barcoded 5'-RACE generated the TCR beta libraries. TCRdb re-called the 5' RACE reads with MiXCR, one entry per CDR3 protein. The sample gives about 140,000 distinct CDR3 sequences, 7.5% to 9.5% of which show up once; approximately 6.8% is in the top ten. The chain uses TRBV5-1 and TRBJ1-6; D perhaps matches TRBD1 (5 bases). The sample taken for sequencing was synovial fluid, either unsorted or a sorted T cell fraction (not recorded which). This TCR was recovered from a male donor with ankylosing spondylitis. In DNA form, the CDR3 reads TGCGCCAGCAGCCAAGGTAGAGGGGCCCCCTCTTCACCCCTCCACTTT. Protein: CASSQGRGAPSSPLHF.